This passage covers 15 T cell receptor beta chains from one sample sequenced in a study of T cell responses to AZD1222 COVID-19 vaccine. Here immunoSEQ multiplex PCR was the method, and the copy in TCRdb shows in-frame clones only, minus some. The sample yields around 150,000 clones, roughly 92% seen once. The sequenced sample was peripheral blood, obtained on day 0 of AZD1222 vaccination. The source is an adult in good health.

This clone showed up just a few times. The chain joins TRBV3-1 (or the pseudogene TRBV3-2) to TRBJ1-2, with a weak D call TRBD1 (5 bases). Looked up from germline, CDR1 is LGHDT and CDR2 is YNNKEL (reference sequence). This CDR3 is built from 14 residues. Trimming pared 0 bases from V and 4 bases from J, leaving 9 bases between. The CDR3 coding sequence is TGTGCCAGCAGCCAAGACAGGGACGTCTATGGCTACACCTTC. This gives the protein CASSQDRDVYGYTF.

The chain carries TRBV25-1 and TRBJ2-1; D is possibly TRBD2 (6 bases). The germline V gene encodes CDR1 MGHDK and CDR2 SYGVNS. Deletions cut 5 bases from V and 10 bases from J, with 18 bases between. The CDR3 covers 14 residues. This chain's CDR3 is CASSHPGLSGEQFF. The CDR3, as DNA: TGTGCCAGCAGTCATCCGGGACTTTCGGGGGAGCAGTTCTTC.

Points on this clone: Other nucleotide sequences in the sample specify the same CDR3. The chain joins TRBV27 to TRBJ1-1; D gene ambiguous. V was pared by 3 bases and J by 1 base, with 6 bases between. This CDR3 contains 13 residues. Per the germline V gene, CDR1 is MNHEY and CDR2 is SMNVEV (reference sequence). The CDR3 protein is CASSFPGNTEAFF. CDR3 coding DNA: TGTGCCAGCAGTTTTCCAGGGAACACTGAAGCTTTCTTT.

The chain is built from TRBV6-1 and TRBJ2-7; D perhaps matches TRBD2 (6 bases). The germline gives CDR1 MNHNS, CDR2 SASEGT. This CDR3 region has 18 residues. V gave up 0 bases and J gave up 0 bases, with 18 bases separating them. Written as DNA, the CDR3 is TGTGCCAGCAGTGAAGCGGGGGTAGCGGCCTCCAGCTCCTACGAGCAGTACTTC. Translating gives CASSEAGVAASSSYEQYF.

The chain has TRBV7-2 and TRBJ1-2; the D is unclear. Germline CDR1 SGHTA, CDR2 FQGNSA. Trimming pared 5 bases from V and 3 bases from J, leaving 13 bases between. This CDR3 is built from 14 residues. CDR3 DNA: TGTGCCAGCAGCCCCTTGTTCGCTGACTATGGCTACACCTTC. Protein sequence: CASSPLFADYGYTF.

The chain has TRBV2 and TRBJ2-7, with D tentatively TRBD1 (5 bases). The CDR3 is 12 amino acids. Germline CDR1 and CDR2: SNHLY and FYNNEI. Trimming took off 4 bases at V and 5 bases at J, with 9 bases between the two ends. The CDR3, as DNA: TGTGCCAGCAGTGTTATCAGGGACGAGCAGTACTTC. It codes for CASSVIRDEQYF.

This chain uses TRBV11-2 with TRBJ1-1; possibly TRBD1 for D (6 bases). The CDR3 runs 13 residues. Germline V lookup: CDR1 SGHAT, CDR2 FQNNGV. Trimming cost V 5 bases and J 1 base, with 8 bases left between them. CDR3 sequence reads: CASSLRGNTEAFF. DNA of the CDR3: TGTGCCAGCAGCCTCAGGGGGAACACTGAAGCTTTCTTT.

This clone appeared a single time. The identical CDR3 is also encoded by other nucleotide sequences in the sample. The chain joins TRBV6-5 to TRBJ1-1, with TRBD1 as a possible D gene (6 bases). The germline gives CDR1 MNHEY, CDR2 SVGAGI. V dropped 6 bases and J dropped 4 bases, with 15 bases sitting between them. The CDR3 has 14 amino acids. CDR3 DNA: TGTGCCAGCAGCTCGCGGGGAGGGGGCACTGAAGCTTTCTTT. Amino acid sequence: CASSSRGGGTEAFF.

This chain connects TRBV14 to TRBJ1-2; TRBD1 matches 9 bases. Germline V gene sequence: CDR1 SGHDN, CDR2 FVKESK. The CDR3 sequence is 20 residues long. J gave up 0 bases and V 4 bases, and 18 bases lay outside the gene matches. The CDR3 DNA reads as TGTGCCAGCAGCCCCCTGATCGGCGCGGGACAGGGATCCCCTAACTATGGCTACACCTTC. Its translation: CASSPLIGAGQGSPNYGYTF.

The CDR3 protein is CASRPNRALNYGYTF. The CDR3 coding sequence is TGCGCCAGCAGACCAAACAGGGCCCTTAACTATGGCTACACCTTC. The rearrangement uses TRBV10-1 and TRBJ1-2; maybe TRBD1 (6 bases). Germline CDR1 is WNHNN and CDR2 is SYGVQD (reference sequence). V lost 6 bases and J lost 1, with 15 bases in between. This CDR3 spans 15 amino acids.

The rearrangement uses TRBV19 and TRBJ1-1; D is ambiguous. Germline assignment: CDR1 LNHDA and CDR2 SQIVND (reference sequence). With 3 bases removed from V and 1 base from J, the gap between germline ends came to 12 bases. The CDR3 contains 15 residues. As DNA, the CDR3 is TGTGCCAGTAGTATGTTAAGGGCCCAGAACACTGAAGCTTTCTTT. The encoded protein is CASSMLRAQNTEAFF.

This clone was observed a few times. The chain links TRBV12-3 or TRBV12-4 to TRBJ1-5; D possibly corresponds to TRBD1 (5 bases). The CDR3 is 13 amino acids. V was cut by 3 bases and J by 6 bases, with 9 bases left in between. CDR3 DNA: TGTGCCAGCAGTTTCTCTCAGGGTCAGCCCCAGCATTTT. This codes for CASSFSQGQPQHF.

J is TRBJ1-2 and V is TRBV3-1 (or the pseudogene TRBV3-2); perhaps TRBD1 as D (5 bases). In germline, CDR1 is LGHDT, CDR2 YNNKEL (reference sequence). With 10 bases removed from V and 2 bases from J, the gap between germline ends came to 8 bases. CDR3 length equals 11 residues. CDR3 nucleotides: TGTGCCACCGCAGGGAACTATGGCTACACCTTC. Protein product: CATAGNYGYTF.

The rearrangement joins TRBV4-2 to TRBJ2-1; 7 nucleotides align to TRBD2. This CDR3 contains 14 residues. After removal of 4 bases from V and 5 bases from J, the junction contained 5 bases not matched to a gene. The germline gives CDR1 LGHNA, CDR2 YNFKEQ. The CDR3 here is CASSRGTNNNEQFF. CDR3 nucleotides: TGTGCCAGCAGCCGCGGGACTAACAACAATGAGCAGTTCTTC.

V and J are TRBV3-1 (or the pseudogene TRBV3-2) and TRBJ1-1; D may be TRBD1 (5 bases). There are 17 residues in the CDR3. V lost 3 bases and J lost 4, with 21 bases in between. Germline loops: CDR1 LGHDT, CDR2 YNNKEL (reference sequence). The CDR3 nucleotides read TGTGCCAGCAGCCATAGGTCGGGGGGACTGGGGGGCACTGAAGCTTTCTTT. Its protein product is CASSHRSGGLGGTEAFF.